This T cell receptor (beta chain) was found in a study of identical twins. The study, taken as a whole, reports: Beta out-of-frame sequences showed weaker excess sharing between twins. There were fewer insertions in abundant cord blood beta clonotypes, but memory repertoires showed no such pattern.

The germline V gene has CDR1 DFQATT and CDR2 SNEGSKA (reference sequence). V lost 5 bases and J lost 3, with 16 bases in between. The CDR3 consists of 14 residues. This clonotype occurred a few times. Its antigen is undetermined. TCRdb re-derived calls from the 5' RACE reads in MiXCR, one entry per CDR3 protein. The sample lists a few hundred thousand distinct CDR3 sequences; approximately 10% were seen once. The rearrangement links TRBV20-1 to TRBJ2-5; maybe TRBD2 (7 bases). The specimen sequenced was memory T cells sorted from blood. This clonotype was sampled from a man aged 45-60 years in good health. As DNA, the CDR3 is TGCAGTGCTCTAGGGGGAGGGCCAAAAGAGACCCAGTACTTC. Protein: CSALGGGPKETQYF.